This note documents a single T cell receptor beta chain sequence. Its target antigen remains unknown. No much larger clone exists at a distance of one base, and base qualities are not known. These data are taken from a study of naive and memory T cell subsets (dated by TCRdb to 2015 to 2018). Regarding the research as a whole: The study applied an open-source, UMI-based TCR alpha and beta sequencing pipeline to sorted naive and memory peripheral blood T cell subsets. RNA was DNase-treated and reverse transcribed with TCR constant-region primers, mostly using SuperScript III. IgG serology results and the functional CMV T cell responses were in complete agreement. Study-wide findings and limitations: Clonotypes were defined as single alpha or beta chain sequences, not paired alpha/beta receptors. TCR abundance followed a power law whose exponent differed between naive and memory subsets but was consistent across the three individuals. RNA-based TCR counts may be influenced by expression changes linked to T cell activation and differentiation. A few larger clonotypes were present in naive repertoires, especially CD8 naive repertoires, and these clonotypes were possibly memory cells re-expressing CD45RA. After error correction, only a single occurrence was seen for over 95% of naive TCR sequences, so much steeper abundance distributions were produced than in memory subsets. Gini index rose and Shannon and inverse Simpson diversity fell from naive through CM, EM and EMRA in both CD4 and CD8 cells. The repertoire findings for the naive and memory subsets could not be validated against a ground truth because none was available.

Library construction relied on UMI-ligation and nested PCR. The beta constant-region primer was an equimolar mix of two oligonucleotides covering both TRBC1 and TRBC2. A single-stranded oligonucleotide containing the SP2 primer and a 12-nucleotide UMI was joined to the 3' end of the cDNA by T4 RNA ligase 1. Four rounds of PCR, combining the SP2 primer with nested alpha and beta constant-region primers, were used to amplify the ligated cDNA. Incubation of the ligation reaction lasted roughly 19-24 hours at 16 degrees C. PCR2 was usually performed as a SYBR Green qPCR and halted at a preset threshold so that over-amplification would not occur. Agencourt AMPure XP magnetic beads were used for all purifications after the first. Libraries were quantified by Qubit and checked on a TapeStation, where a main peak was expected near 650 bp. Pooled libraries were sequenced on an Illumina MiSeq using v2 2x251 paired-end kits, and typically roughly 0.9-2.2 million reads were obtained per sample. Libraries were pooled at about 3.7 nM per sample, and about 4.5-7% PhiX was added to improve cluster recognition. In the authors' own workflow: Using tag matching that tolerated one base-pair mismatch, Decombinator assigned V and J genes to FASTQ reads that had been processed by Demultiplexor. UMIs were used by Collapsinator to correct both sequencing errors and frequency errors arising from PCR heterogeneity. TCRs were translated and CDR3s were extracted from the conserved cysteine to the FGXG phenylalanine by CDR3Translator, with non-productive sequences being flagged. Repertoires were subsampled to equal numbers of UMI-defined TCRs before Gini, Shannon entropy and inverse Simpson indices were calculated. Within the linear range, a power law was fitted by maximum likelihood to the distributions of clonotype abundance. When run on a single naive CD8 sample, MIGEC and the pipeline yielded similar UMI counts, similar unique TCR numbers and similar clonal distributions. One analysis removed from the naive repertoire any naive TCRs that were also found in any memory subset from the same donor. Repertoires were searched for around 7,300 CMV-associated CDR3 sequences compiled from VDJdb and a published dataset. TCRdb ran its own pipeline on the public reads, namely fastp trimming at Q25 and MiXCR clone calling, and kept in-frame beta chains. Under each unique CDR3 protein, matching rows form one entry showing the most common genes and DNA. In this record, the V and J calls reflect TCRdb's handling and not the investigators' own analysis. Present in this sample are 140,000 to 150,000 distinct CDR3 sequences, approximately 15% of which were seen just once. The biggest ten clones account for just over 0.14% of the sample.

CDR1 MGHRA and CDR2 YSYEKL were looked up in the germline V gene. From V the trimming removes 0 bases and from J it removes 3 bases, while the gene matches leave 7 bases of the junction unaccounted for. Including the terminal cysteine and phenylalanine, the CDR3 comprises 17 residues. Only the CDR3 region is kept as DNA, spanning 51 bases read in frame from base 1. From the second PCR step onward, the TCR alpha chain libraries and the TCR beta chain libraries were amplified separately. The CMV status of each donor was determined by measuring IFNgamma production from CD4+ T cells after fresh PBMCs had been stimulated overnight with CMV viral lysate. CD4 T cells were positively selected using Miltenyi beads, after which CD8 T cells were positively selected from the CD4-negative fraction. After staining for CD3, CD4, CD8, CD45RA, CD27 and a live/dead dye, cells were sorted on a BD Aria II into four subsets based on CD45RA and CD27. A few healthy volunteers provided blood, and each donor's sample was split into CD4 and CD8 T cells and then further divided into four differentiation subsets. Around 0.11 L of peripheral blood was collected from each donor, and PBMC were isolated from the blood using Ficoll-Paque PLUS density-gradient centrifugation. The sorted cells were lysed in RLT buffer, after which RNA was extracted using a Qiagen RNeasy kit and kept at -80 degrees C.

The specimen was naive CD4+ T cells from blood. The meaning of the sample's cell subset or site label: naive T cells, CD45RA high CD27+. This receptor was taken from a human donor in good health. Recombination connected TRBV4-1 to TRBJ1-4; TRBD1 lines up with 7 middle nucleotides. CDR3 reads: CASSQDFWGTANEKLFF. Here is the DNA: TGCGCCAGCAGCCAAGATTTTTGGGGGACAGCTAATGAAAAACTGTTTTTT.